One sample yielded the 28 T cell receptor beta chains listed below, sequenced in a study of long-term antiretroviral therapy in people with HIV. Researchers report immunoSEQ v3.0 was run at survey level. Measured with immunoSEQ multiplex PCR; TCRdb has only the in-frame clones, and not every one. Of 25,000 to 35,000 clones listed, roughly 92% were seen once; the top ten hold over 4%. Source: unsorted PBMCs, taken 3.1 years after starting antiretroviral therapy. The source of these receptors is a man aged 18 to 30 with HIV.

This clone was detected a few times. V and J are TRBV7-3 and TRBJ2-3, with 8 nucleotides matching TRBD2. Trimming cost V 5 bases and J 6 bases; bases outside gene matches: 10. Germline V gene data show CDR1 as SGHTA and CDR2 as FQGTGA. This CDR3 is 15 amino acids long. Here the CDR3 reads CASSLPGLGSDTQYF. For the CDR3, the DNA is TGTGCCAGCAGCCTACCGGGACTAGGTTCGGATACGCAGTATTTT.

The rearrangement links TRBV6-1 to TRBJ1-2, with D perhaps TRBD1 (5 bases). Germline CDR1 MNHNS, CDR2 SASEGT. Between the trimmed V and J ends, which lost 1 base and 0 bases, there was a span of 9 bases. This CDR3 region has 15 residues. CDR3 DNA: TGTGCCAGCAGTGAAGGGGGCCCACCTAACTATGGCTACACCTTC. Residues: CASSEGGPPNYGYTF.

This chain joins TRBV9 and TRBJ2-1; maybe TRBD2 (5 bases). Germline V gene lookup returns CDR1 SGDLS and CDR2 YYNGEE. The V and J ends lost 2 bases and 9 bases respectively, with 18 bases between them. This CDR3 spans 15 amino acids. CDR3 amino acids: CASSVGLPIYGEQFF. In DNA, the CDR3 is TGTGCCAGCAGCGTTGGACTTCCCATTTACGGTGAGCAGTTCTTC.

This clone came up a few times. This chain uses TRBV4-1 with TRBJ2-3, with TRBD2 as a possible D gene (5 bases). Looked up from germline, CDR1 is MGHRA and CDR2 is YSYEKL. This CDR3 region has 14 residues. Trimming removed 1 base at V and 3 bases at J, with 8 bases between. The CDR3 protein is CASSQAERTDTQYF. In DNA form, the CDR3 reads TGCGCCAGCAGCCAAGCAGAGCGGACAGATACGCAGTATTTT.

The V gene is TRBV29-1, the J gene TRBJ1-1; D is unresolved. The CDR3 runs to 12 residues. From germline, CDR1 is SQVTM and CDR2 ANQGSEA. V was trimmed by 7 bases and J by 1 base, leaving 10 bases between them. CDR3 protein: CSGQATNTEAFF. The CDR3 coding sequence is TGCAGCGGCCAAGCGACGAACACTGAAGCTTTCTTT.

The chain uses TRBV4-1 and TRBJ2-7, with 10 bases identical to TRBD1. The germline CDR1 and CDR2 sequences are MGHRA and YSYEKL. V gave up 2 bases and J gave up 4 bases; unmatched junction bases: 2. This CDR3 comprises 14 residues. The CDR3 DNA follows: TGCGCCAGCAGCCAACGGGACAGGGGATACGAGCAGTACTTC. This codes for CASSQRDRGYEQYF.

This sequence joins TRBV6-1 and TRBJ1-6; D might be TRBD1 (5 bases). Looked up from germline, CDR1 is MNHNS and CDR2 is SASEGT. CDR3 length: 18 amino acids. Trimming left V 3 bases short and J 7 bases short, with 22 bases between. CDR3 amino acids: CASSEGTGWGSKNSPLHF. The CDR3 DNA sequence: TGTGCCAGCAGTGAGGGAACAGGCTGGGGTAGCAAAAATTCACCCCTCCACTTT.

The chain uses TRBV29-1 and TRBJ1-1; no firm D call. From germline, CDR1 is SQVTM and CDR2 ANQGSEA. Trimming took off 3 bases at V and 4 bases at J, with 9 bases between the two ends. The CDR3 is 12 residues long. CDR3 sequence: CSVDPGFTEAFF. Written as DNA, the CDR3 is TGCAGCGTTGACCCAGGTTTCACTGAAGCTTTCTTT.

The genes are TRBV23-1 and TRBJ2-7; perhaps TRBD2 as D (6 bases). Being an ORF, TRBV23-1 has a function that is uncertain. Trimming took 0 bases from V and 6 from J, leaving 12 bases between them. This CDR3 has 14 amino acids. The CDR3 here is CASSQSQVGGEQYF. The CDR3 nucleotides are TGCGCCAGCAGTCAATCGCAGGTGGGAGGCGAGCAGTACTTC.

The CDR3 nucleotides read TGTGCCAGCAGCTTGCCCTTAACAGATACGCAGTATTTT. Its protein product is CASSLPLTDTQYF. The chain uses TRBV13 and TRBJ2-3; D not certain. The CDR3 length is 13 residues. Trimming took off 3 bases at V and 3 bases at J, with 7 bases between the two ends. In germline, CDR1 is PRHDT, CDR2 FYEKMQ (reference sequence).

The CDR3 region is CASSQVGGINQYF. CDR3 nucleotide sequence: TGCGCCAGCAGCCAAGTTGGGGGGATCAACCAGTACTTC. This chain uses TRBV4-1 with TRBJ2-5; D is possibly TRBD2 (6 bases). Germline CDR1 MGHRA, CDR2 YSYEKL. The CDR3 is 13 residues long. V gave up 1 base and J gave up 10 bases, with 13 bases separating them.

V usage is TRBV29-1 and J usage is TRBJ1-1; D is unresolved. The germline CDR1 and CDR2 sequences are SQVTM and ANQGSEA. CDR3 length equals 11 residues. Trimming removed 4 bases from V and 3 bases from J, with 6 bases in between. In DNA form, the CDR3 reads TGCAGCGTTGGAACAGACACTGAAGCTTTCTTT. This encodes CSVGTDTEAFF.

The genes are TRBV7-2 and TRBJ2-7, with TRBD2 matching over 12 bases. This CDR3 comprises 15 residues. The V segment lost 5 bases and the J segment 3 bases; nucleotides outside the gene matches: 5. Germline CDR1 is SGHTA and CDR2 is FQGNSA. The CDR3 is CASSRTSGTLYEQYF. CDR3 DNA sequence: TGTGCCAGCAGCAGGACTAGCGGGACACTCTACGAGCAGTACTTC.

This rearrangement joins TRBV13 to TRBJ2-3; 10 nucleotides agree with TRBD1. V shed 4 bases, J shed 2 bases, and the junction held 6 bases outside the gene matches. The CDR3 is 16 amino acids. Germline V gene data show CDR1 as PRHDT and CDR2 as FYEKMQ (reference sequence). The chain's CDR3 is CASSSRDRGVTDTQYF. CDR3 DNA sequence: TGTGCCAGCAGCTCCCGGGACAGGGGTGTCACAGATACGCAGTATTTT.

The chain is built from TRBV19 and TRBJ1-4, with D uncertain. In germline, CDR1 is LNHDA, CDR2 SQIVND (reference sequence). With 5 bases removed from V and 7 bases from J, the gap between germline ends came to 20 bases. The CDR3 runs to 16 residues. The CDR3 region has the DNA TGTGCCAGTAGTCCCACAGCGTTGACCGAGGGTGAAAAACTGTTTTTT. The encoded protein is CASSPTALTEGEKLFF.

This clone has a single count. The chain has TRBV2 and TRBJ1-5; TRBD1 matches 7 bases. The CDR3 loop spans 16 amino acids. V was clipped by 6 bases and J by 4 bases; unmatched bases: 12. Germline values: CDR1 SNHLY, CDR2 FYNNEI. CDR3 protein: CASSEDRDRQNQPQHF. The CDR3 nucleotides read TGTGCCAGCAGCGAGGACCGGGACAGACAAAATCAGCCCCAGCATTTT.

The chain carries TRBV13 and TRBJ2-7; 8 nucleotides line up with TRBD1. V gave up 0 bases and J gave up 4 bases; unmatched junction bases: 8. The CDR3 sequence is 16 residues long. Looked up from germline, CDR1 is PRHDT and CDR2 is FYEKMQ (reference sequence). CDR3 amino acids: CASSLGQYRGIYEQYF. In DNA form, the CDR3 reads TGTGCCAGCAGCTTAGGCCAATACAGGGGGATTTACGAGCAGTACTTC.

The V call is TRBV19, the J call TRBJ2-2; no reliable D call. Between the trimmed V and J ends, which lost 5 bases and 7 bases, there was a span of 8 bases. Germline CDR1 reads LNHDA; CDR2 reads SQIVND (reference sequence). The CDR3 has 12 amino acids. CDR3 nucleotide sequence: TGTGCCAGTAGTGGAGTCGGCGGGGAGCTGTTTTTT. Amino acids: CASSGVGGELFF.

V usage is TRBV6-4 and J usage is TRBJ2-1; 10 bases fit TRBD2. The CDR3 has 17 amino acids. The V gene end was trimmed by 4 bases and the J gene end by 6 bases; junction bases not matched to a gene: 12. Germline V CDR1 and CDR2: MRHNA, SNTAGT. In nucleotides, the CDR3 is TGTGCCAGCAGTGTGTCTAGCGGGAGTGGGGAGGTCAATGAGCAGTTCTTC. Protein: CASSVSSGSGEVNEQFF.

The rearrangement links TRBV19 to TRBJ2-7; possible D gene TRBD1, 6 bases. Germline lookup yields CDR1 LNHDA and CDR2 SQIVND (reference sequence). The length of the CDR3 is 16 residues. V lost 7 bases to trimming and J lost 7 bases, with 26 bases between them. The CDR3 DNA is TGTGCCAGTACCTTAGGACAGATCGGTCCCTTGCGGGAGCAGTACTTC. Translating it yields CASTLGQIGPLREQYF.

This chain links TRBV19 with TRBJ1-2, with a weak D call TRBD1 (5 bases). Trimming stripped 0 bases from V and 7 bases from J, with 6 bases between. CDR1 is LNHDA and CDR2 is SQIVND in the germline V gene (reference sequence). This CDR3 is built from 12 residues. CDR3 amino acids: CASSIDRVGYTF. The CDR3 bases are TGTGCCAGTAGTATAGACAGGGTTGGCTACACCTTC.

The chain carries TRBV9 and TRBJ2-5; D is undetermined. CDR1 and CDR2 (germline): SGDLS, YYNGEE. Trimming took 3 bases from V and 5 from J, leaving 8 bases between them. The CDR3 runs 12 residues. For the CDR3, the DNA is TGTGCCAGCAGCGATAGTGGGGAGACCCAGTACTTC. Protein: CASSDSGETQYF.

This clone occurred a few times. The V and J genes are TRBV11-1 and TRBJ2-7, with D uncertain. Germline V gives CDR1 SGHAT, CDR2 FQDESV (reference sequence). This CDR3 contains 11 residues. V gave up 4 bases and J gave up 6 bases, with 7 bases separating them. CDR3 DNA sequence: TGTGCCAGCAGCTCCTATGGCGAGCAGTACTTC. It yields the protein CASSSYGEQYF.

V usage is TRBV2 and J usage is TRBJ2-3; D is perhaps TRBD2 (6 bases). Germline-derived CDR1 and CDR2 are SNHLY and FYNNEI. The CDR3 has 14 amino acids. Trimming cost V 7 bases and J 2 bases, with 13 bases left between them. The CDR3 DNA sequence: TGTGCCAGCACCAATAGCGGAAACACAGATACGCAGTATTTT. It yields the protein CASTNSGNTDTQYF.

This chain links TRBV9 with TRBJ2-1; D tentatively fits TRBD1 or TRBD2 (5 bases each). Trimming cost V 0 bases and J 6 bases, with 13 bases left between them. This CDR3 has 15 amino acids. Germline V gene sequence: CDR1 SGDLS, CDR2 YYNGEE. Here the CDR3 reads CASSVEGTPGNEQFF. The DNA of the CDR3 is TGTGCCAGCAGCGTAGAGGGGACCCCTGGCAATGAGCAGTTCTTC.

The chain recombines TRBV29-1 with TRBJ1-1; D is undetermined. V gave up 3 bases and J gave up 3 bases, with 5 bases separating them. The CDR3 is 11 amino acids. In germline, CDR1 is SQVTM, CDR2 ANQGSEA. The CDR3 spells CSVEGYTEAFF. The CDR3 DNA reads TGCAGCGTTGAGGGGTACACTGAAGCTTTCTTT.

The rearrangement links TRBV21-1 to TRBJ2-7; the table's D gene call, TRBD2, was not cross checked with the DNA. TRBV21-1 counts as a pseudogene. The CDR3 consists of 19 residues. The CDR3 sequence is CASSKPRRLAGGPRNEQYF. CDR3 nucleotide sequence: TGTGCCAGCAGCAAACCCCGGAGACTAGCGGGAGGGCCTCGGAACGAGCAGTACTTC.

The chain couples TRBV6-6 to TRBJ1-4; D not resolved. The CDR3 totals 13 residues. In germline, CDR1 is MNHNY, CDR2 SVGAGI (reference sequence). V lost 5 bases to trimming and J lost 2 bases, with 6 bases between them. CDR3 bases: TGTGCCAGCAGTGTCATGACTAATGAAAAACTGTTTTTT. This sequence encodes CASSVMTNEKLFF.